This T cell receptor beta chain originates from a study of cytomegalovirus exposure and HLA in healthy donors. The assay was immunoSEQ multiplex PCR, and TCRdb's table has in-frame clones only and misses some. The sample lists 250,000 to 400,000 clones, 88% occurring once. The CDR3 loop spans 14 amino acids. From germline, CDR1 is SGDLS and CDR2 YYNGEE. V was pared by 4 bases and J by 6 bases, with 9 bases of the junction left unmatched. Notes on the study in general: Rare sequences made up most TCRs, while some public TCRs were found in many donors.

A word on this clone: The antigen remains undetermined.

This chain links TRBV9 with TRBJ1-1, with 7 bases identical to TRBD1. The receptor's source is a man aged 25 to 40 in good health and CMV-seronegative. Sequenced: PBMCs. CDR3 DNA sequence: TGTGCCAGCAGCCCCTCAGGGGGTTCGGCTGAAGCTTTCTTT. Amino acid sequence: CASSPSGGSAEAFF.